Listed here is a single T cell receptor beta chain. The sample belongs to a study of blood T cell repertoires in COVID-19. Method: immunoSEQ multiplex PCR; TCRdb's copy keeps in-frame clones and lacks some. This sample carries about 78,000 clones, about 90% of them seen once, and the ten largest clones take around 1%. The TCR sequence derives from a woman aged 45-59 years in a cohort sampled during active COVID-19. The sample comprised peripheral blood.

The CDR3: CASSSQTSGKGNEQYF. The CDR3 region has the DNA TGTGCCAGCAGTTCCCAGACTAGCGGGAAAGGCAACGAGCAGTACTTC. V gene TRBV28 combines with J gene TRBJ2-7, with 11 bases lining up with TRBD2. CDR3 length: 16 residues. CDR1 is MDHEN, CDR2 SYDVKM, per germline. Trimming at V came to 4 bases and at J to 5 bases, leaving 10 bases not matched to a gene.